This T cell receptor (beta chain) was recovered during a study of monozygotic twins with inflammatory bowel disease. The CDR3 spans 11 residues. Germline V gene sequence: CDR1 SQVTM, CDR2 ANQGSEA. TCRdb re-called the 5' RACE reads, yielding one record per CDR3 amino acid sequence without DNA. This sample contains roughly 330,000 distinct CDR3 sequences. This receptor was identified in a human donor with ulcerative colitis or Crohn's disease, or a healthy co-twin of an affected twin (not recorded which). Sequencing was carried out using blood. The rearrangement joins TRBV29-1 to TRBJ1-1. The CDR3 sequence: CSVEEAGRRFF.